This T cell receptor beta chain was identified during a study of T cells in Graves' hyperthyroidism and ophthalmopathy. The investigators amplified TCR beta CDR3 regions from RNA transcripts. First-round RT-PCR of the TCR CDR3 relied on the HTBI primer set. Via MiXCR, TCRdb re-called the multiplex PCR reads, giving one row per CDR3 protein. Among 550,000 to 650,000 distinct CDR3 sequences, 12% to 15% were seen once, and the ten largest hold roughly 14%. A roughly 9.7 ml volume of fresh peripheral blood provided the PBMCs. This clonotype was observed a few times. Its matching antigen is unknown. General study findings and limits: Also found in blood were most expanded thyroid clonotypes above 0.001. Separation of ophthalmopathy from stable hyperthyroidism was achieved by a 13 V-J model.

V was cut by 6 bases and J by 5 bases, with 22 bases left in between. The germline CDR1 and CDR2 sequences are MNHNS and SASEGT. The CDR3 is made up of 16 amino acids. Sequenced material: blood. The source is a woman in her forties with Graves' hyperthyroidism. The chain carries TRBV6-1 and TRBJ2-5, with D tentatively TRBD2 (6 bases). The CDR3 DNA reads TGTGCCAGCAGCATCACGCCGACTAGTACGGGGGAGACCCAGTACTTC. Translation: CASSITPTSTGETQYF.